This T cell receptor (beta chain) was recovered during a study of blood T cell repertoires in COVID-19. Across the study: Material from acute and convalescent COVID-19 was sourced from the United States, Italy and Spain. Sources were T cells, B-cell-depleted T cells, or PBMCs; the material itself was cDNA or gDNA.

The CDR3 totals 16 residues. Trimming took off 1 base at V and 4 bases at J, with 17 bases between the two ends. Germline CDR1 reads SGDLS; CDR2 reads YYNGEE. Original methodology: Quantification of nucleated cells was approximated via reference gene primer amplification. Libraries were prepared by immunoSEQ multiplex PCR; TCRdb keeps only in-frame clonotypes and omits some of them. Clone size and V and J calls were adopted from that table, with D and trimming inferred from the DNA. In the table there are over 600,000 clones, over 80% of which are singletons. The sequence came from a woman under 30 with acute or convalescent COVID-19. The sequenced material came from peripheral blood. The chain joins TRBV9 to TRBJ1-2; D may be TRBD1 (6 bases). Here the CDR3 reads CASSVSGDSNVYGYTF. The CDR3 DNA follows: TGTGCCAGCAGCGTATCAGGGGATTCTAACGTCTATGGCTACACCTTC. The full variable domain, in which reference TRBV9 and TRBJ1-2 provide the parts outside the CDR3, is DSGVTQTPKHLITATGQRVTLRCSPRSGDLSVYWYQQSLDQGLQFLIQYYNGEERAKGNILERFSAQQFPDLHSELNLSSLELGDSALYFCASSVSGDSNVYGYTFGSGTRLTVV.